The rows below give T cell receptor beta chains drawn from one sample of a study of post-analysis software for immune sequencing data. TCRdb used MiXCR to reprocess the PCR reads, holding one entry per CDR3 protein. The sample consists of around 400,000 distinct CDR3 sequences, approximately 33% of them appearing once. Sequencing was carried out using blood. These receptors all stem from a girl aged 10-17 years with multiple sclerosis. CDR3s include the opening cysteine and the closing phenylalanine or tryptophan. The D gene is left open where the match is weak. Rows give clone size only sometimes, using once, few, many, or a class for an expanded clone.

v_call	clone_size	d_call	j_call	cdr3_nt	cdr3_aa
TRBV7-2	few	-	TRBJ2-5	TGTGCCAGCAGCTTAGCCCATACTGAGACCCAGTACTTC	CASSLAHTETQYF
TRBV7-8	-	TRBD2	TRBJ2-3	TGTGCCAGCAGTTCCGCGGGGCGGGGGAGGAGCACAGATACGCAGTATTTT	CASSSAGRGRSTDTQYF
TRBV4-1	few	TRBD2	TRBJ2-1	TGCGCCAGCAGCCGTTTTAGCGGGGGGAGAAACAATGAGCAGTTCTTC	CASSRFSGGRNNEQFF
TRBV6-1	few	-	TRBJ1-1	TGTGCCAGCAGTGAAGCTCCAGGGAGGACTGAAGCTTTCTTT	CASSEAPGRTEAFF
TRBV12-3/TRBV12-4	-	TRBD1	TRBJ1-1	TGTGCCAGCAGTGTGATCCGGGACAGGTACTGGGAAGCTTTCTTT	CASSVIRDRYWEAFF
TRBV7-2	few	TRBD2	TRBJ2-1	TGTGCCAGCAGCGCCGGACTAGCTTCCAATGAGCAGTTCTTC	CASSAGLASNEQFF
TRBV20-1	-	-	TRBJ2-3	TGCAGTGCTACCGAGACCGGGAGATTCACAGATACGCAGTATTTT	CSATETGRFTDTQYF
TRBV5-1	few	-	TRBJ2-3	TGCGCCAGCAGCTTGGAGGGACACCGCACAGATACGCAGTATTTT	CASSLEGHRTDTQYF
TRBV7-2	many	TRBD1	TRBJ2-3	TGTGCCAGCAGCCCCGACAGGGCGGCAGATACGCAGTATTTT	CASSPDRAADTQYF
TRBV7-2	-	TRBD2	TRBJ2-5	TGTGCCAGCAGCCGTTCTCAACTAGCGGTCCAAGAGACCCAGTACTTC	CASSRSQLAVQETQYF
TRBV10-3	few	TRBD1	TRBJ1-2	TGTGCCATCACCAGGACAGGGATTGGTGGCTACACCTTC	CAITRTGIGGYTF
TRBV28	few	TRBD2	TRBJ2-1	TGTGCCAGCAGTTTAGTCCTAGCGGGGGGCCATCCTATCGACAATGAGCAGTTCTTC	CASSLVLAGGHPIDNEQFF
TRBV5-1	-	TRBD1	TRBJ1-1	TGCGCCAGCAGCGAACAGGGGGTCGAGAACACTGAAGCTTTCTTT	CASSEQGVENTEAFF
TRBV5-1	few	-	TRBJ1-2	TGCGCCAGCAGCTTGTGGGAAGCTAACTATGGCTACACCTTC	CASSLWEANYGYTF
TRBV7-3	few	TRBD2	TRBJ2-5	TGTGCCAGCAGCCGCGGACTAGCCGGAGAGACCCAGTACTTC	CASSRGLAGETQYF
TRBV7-2	few	TRBD2	TRBJ2-3	TGTGCCAGCAGCTTCCTGACTAGCGGAAACACAGATACGCAGTATTTT	CASSFLTSGNTDTQYF
TRBV27	-	-	TRBJ2-7	TGTGCCAGCAGTCCATGGACGGGCTACGAGCAGTACTTC	CASSPWTGYEQYF
TRBV11-3	many	-	TRBJ2-3	TGTGCCAGCAGCCGGGACCGCGGGGCGCCCACAGATACGCAGTATTTT	CASSRDRGAPTDTQYF
TRBV15	few	-	TRBJ2-7	TGTGCCACCAGCAGGGACAACTCCGCCTACGAGCAGTACTTC	CATSRDNSAYEQYF
TRBV6-1	-	TRBD1	TRBJ2-6	TGTGCCAGCAGTGAAGTCCCAGGGGGCCCTGGGGCCAACGTCCTGACTTTC	CASSEVPGGPGANVLTF
TRBV6-1	-	-	TRBJ2-2	TGTGCCAGCAGTGTCACTGGCACCGGGGAGCTGTTTTTT	CASSVTGTGELFF
TRBV20-1	few	-	TRBJ2-1	TGCAGTGCTAGACCGGGGGCGAATGAGCAGTTCTTC	CSARPGANEQFF
TRBV3-1	-	-	TRBJ2-7	TGTGCCAGCAGCCAAATGGGGACCTCCTACGAGCAGTACTTC	CASSQMGTSYEQYF
TRBV7-2	-	TRBD2	TRBJ2-3	TGTGCCAGCAGCCTTAGCGGGGGGGCGCGGACAGATACGCAGTATTTT	CASSLSGGARTDTQYF
TRBV10-1	-	TRBD1	TRBJ1-4	TGCGCCAGCAGTGACCGGTTTCGAGACAGGGACACTTCGAGGACTAATGAAAAACTGTTTTTT	CASSDRFRDRDTSRTNEKLFF
TRBV5-5	-	-	TRBJ2-1	TGTGCCAGCAGCGGACTACACAATGAGCAGTTCTTC	CASSGLHNEQFF
TRBV4-3	-	-	TRBJ2-2	TGCGCCAGCAGTAAGATCACCGGGGAGCTGTTTTTT	CASSKITGELFF
TRBV29-1	-	-	TRBJ2-7	TGCAGCGTTGTGATGGCTAGTATGTCCTCCTACGAGCAGTACTTC	CSVVMASMSSYEQYF
TRBV27	-	TRBD1	TRBJ2-5	TGTGCCAGCAGTCAACCGACAGGGGGGAAAGGAGAGACCCAGTACTTC	CASSQPTGGKGETQYF
TRBV10-3	few	-	TRBJ2-7	TGTGCCATCAGTGGACCACCTCCTGCCTACGAGCAGTACTTC	CAISGPPPAYEQYF
TRBV5-6	-	-	TRBJ1-1	TGTGCCAGCAGCTACGGGGATAACACTGAAGCTTTCTTT	CASSYGDNTEAFF
TRBV28	few	-	TRBJ2-1	TGTGCCAGCAGTTTAGTGCAGGGGGAGCAGTTCTTC	CASSLVQGEQFF
TRBV4-1	few	-	TRBJ1-6	TGCGCCAGCAGCCAAATGGGATCAGGGAATCTCAATTCACCCCTCCACTTT	CASSQMGSGNLNSPLHF
TRBV3-1	-	-	TRBJ2-5	TGTGCCAGCAGCTCCTCTTGGGGGACCCAGTACTTC	CASSSSWGTQYF
TRBV12-3/TRBV12-4	-	-	TRBJ1-2	TGTGCCAGCAGCAGACAGCTTAACTATGGCTACACCTTC	CASSRQLNYGYTF
TRBV28	-	-	TRBJ2-6	TGTGCCAGCAGTACCTTCGCAGGGGGAGGTAACGTCCTGACTTTC	CASSTFAGGGNVLTF
TRBV29-1	-	-	TRBJ1-1	TGCAGCGTTGCCTCGTGGGGCCAGGACACTGAAGCTTTCTTT	CSVASWGQDTEAFF
TRBV5-1	few	-	TRBJ2-7	TGCGCCAGCAGAGCAGTCGAATCCCTCGAGCAGTACTTC	CASRAVESLEQYF
TRBV6-5	-	-	TRBJ1-1	TGTGCCAGCAGCTACGGTGGCGGGAACACTGAAGCTTTCTTT	CASSYGGGNTEAFF
TRBV15	few	-	TRBJ1-4	TGTGCCACCGCCTTCGGAGGGAATGATGAAAAACTGTTTTTT	CATAFGGNDEKLFF
TRBV25-1	-	-	TRBJ1-1	TGTGCCAGCAGTGAATCTCCCACAGGGACGAGCACTGAAGCTTTCTTT	CASSESPTGTSTEAFF
TRBV12-3/TRBV12-4	-	-	TRBJ2-1	TGTGCCAGCAGTTTTGTGGTAAGGGCATGGTTCTGGTATGAGCAGTTCTTC	CASSFVVRAWFWYEQFF
TRBV4-1	-	-	TRBJ2-3	TGCGCCAGCAGCCAAGATGCGACTAACCGGAGGGATACGCAGTATTTT	CASSQDATNRRDTQYF
TRBV6-4	-	TRBD1	TRBJ2-7	TGTGCCAGCAGTGACTCGATAAGGGGGCAAGACTCCTACGAGCAGTACTTC	CASSDSIRGQDSYEQYF
TRBV29-1	-	-	TRBJ2-1	TGCAGCGCCCGGGGGACACCCAATGAGCAGTTCTTC	CSARGTPNEQFF
TRBV9	-	-	TRBJ1-1	TGTGCCAGCAGCCCGCGACACTCAAGGGGCACTGAAGCTTTCTTT	CASSPRHSRGTEAFF
TRBV4-1	-	TRBD2	TRBJ2-1	TGCGCCAGCAGCCACCACAATAGCGGGGGGAGTAATGAGCAGTTCTTC	CASSHHNSGGSNEQFF
TRBV29-1	-	-	TRBJ1-2	TGCAGCGTTGGGCGACCTATCGGCGGCTACACCTTC	CSVGRPIGGYTF
TRBV20-1	-	-	TRBJ2-3	TGCAGTGCTGGGGCCGGGACAGATACGCAGTATTTT	CSAGAGTDTQYF
TRBV6-1	few	TRBD2	TRBJ2-1	TGTGCCAGCAGTACACGTCCCGGGACTAGCGGGGGATACAATGAGCAGTTCTTC	CASSTRPGTSGGYNEQFF
TRBV6-5	-	-	TRBJ1-1	TGTGCCAGCAGTGGGGGGGGAAGGCGCACTGAAGCTTTCTTT	CASSGGGRRTEAFF
TRBV6-1	few	-	TRBJ2-7	TGTGCCAGCAGTCCTTTACACGCCTCCTACGAGCAGTACTTC	CASSPLHASYEQYF
TRBV7-2	many	TRBD1	TRBJ1-2	TGTGCCAGCAGCTCGAGGACAGGGGGTTGGGATGGCTACACCTTC	CASSSRTGGWDGYTF
TRBV6-5	-	TRBD1	TRBJ1-2	TGTGCCGGCAGTAAGGACAGGGGACGGAACTATGGCTACACCTTC	CAGSKDRGRNYGYTF